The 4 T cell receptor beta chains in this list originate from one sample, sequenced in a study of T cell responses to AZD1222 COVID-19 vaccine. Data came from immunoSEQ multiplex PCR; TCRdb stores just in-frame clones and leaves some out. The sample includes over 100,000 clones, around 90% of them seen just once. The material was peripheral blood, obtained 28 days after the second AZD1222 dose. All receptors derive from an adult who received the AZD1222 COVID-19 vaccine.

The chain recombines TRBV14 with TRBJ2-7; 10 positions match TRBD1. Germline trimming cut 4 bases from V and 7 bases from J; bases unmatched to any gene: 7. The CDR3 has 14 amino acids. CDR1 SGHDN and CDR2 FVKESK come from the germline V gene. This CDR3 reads CASSRQGASEEQYF. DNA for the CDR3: TGTGCCAGCAGCCGACAGGGGGCGTCGGAAGAGCAGTACTTC.

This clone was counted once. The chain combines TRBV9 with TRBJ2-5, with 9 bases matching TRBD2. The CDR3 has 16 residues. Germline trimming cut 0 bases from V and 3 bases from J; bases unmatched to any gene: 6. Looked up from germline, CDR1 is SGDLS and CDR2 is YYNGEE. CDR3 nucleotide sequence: TGTGCCAGCAGCGTAGAGGGGGTAGCGGGAGAAGAGACCCAGTACTTC. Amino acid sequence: CASSVEGVAGEETQYF. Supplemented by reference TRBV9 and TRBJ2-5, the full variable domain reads DSGVTQTPKHLITATGQRVTLRCSPRSGDLSVYWYQQSLDQGLQFLIQYYNGEERAKGNILERFSAQQFPDLHSELNLSSLELGDSALYFCASSVEGVAGEETQYFGPGTRLLVL.

The CDR3 is CASRQGEETQYF. The CDR3 coding sequence is TGTGCCAGCAGACAGGGCGAAGAGACCCAGTACTTC. The chain combines TRBV14 with TRBJ2-5, with a tentative D call TRBD1 (6 bases). The V end was cut by 6 bases, the J end by 3 bases, with 8 bases between. The germline V gene has CDR1 SGHDN and CDR2 FVKESK. This CDR3 has 12 residues.

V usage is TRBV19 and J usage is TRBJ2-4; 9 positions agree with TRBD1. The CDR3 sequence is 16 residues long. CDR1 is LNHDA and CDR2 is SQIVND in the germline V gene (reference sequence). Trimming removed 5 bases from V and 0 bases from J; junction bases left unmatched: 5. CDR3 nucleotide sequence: TGTGCCAGTAGTCCCGGGACAGGGTTAGCCAAAAACATTCAGTACTTC. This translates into CASSPGTGLAKNIQYF.